What follows is one T cell receptor beta chain and its context. The data were taken from a study of neoadjuvant nivolumab and ipilimumab in lung cancer. V was trimmed by 3 bases and J by 2 bases, leaving 22 bases between them. The CDR3 sequence is 18 residues long. CDR1 and CDR2 from the germline V gene are MNHEY and SMNVEV (reference sequence). The data were produced by immunoSEQ multiplex PCR, yet TCRdb's version contains in-frame clones alone and is incomplete. The data hold 7,500 to 10,000 clones, with around 81% observed a single time. This sample comprised peripheral blood, obtained before neoadjuvant nivolumab, alone or with ipilimumab. The genes are TRBV27 and TRBJ1-1, with D perhaps matching TRBD1 (6 bases). This receptor was obtained from an adult with non-small cell lung cancer. The CDR3 nucleotides read TGTGCCAGCAGTTTTCCCGCTATCAACGGGACATCCAACACTGAAGCTTTCTTT. It specifies CASSFPAINGTSNTEAFF.